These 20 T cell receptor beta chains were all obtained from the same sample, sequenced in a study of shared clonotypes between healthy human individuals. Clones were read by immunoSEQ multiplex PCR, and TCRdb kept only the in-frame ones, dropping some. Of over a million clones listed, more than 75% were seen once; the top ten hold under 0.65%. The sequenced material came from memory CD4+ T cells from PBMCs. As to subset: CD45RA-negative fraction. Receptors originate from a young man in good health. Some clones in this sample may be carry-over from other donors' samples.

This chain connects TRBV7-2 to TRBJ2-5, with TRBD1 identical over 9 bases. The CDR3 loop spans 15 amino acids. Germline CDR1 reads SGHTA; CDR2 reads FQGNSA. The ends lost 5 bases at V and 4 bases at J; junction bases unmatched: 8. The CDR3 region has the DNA TGTGCCAGCAGCACTCCCGGACAGGGGCGAGAGACCCAGTACTTC. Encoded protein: CASSTPGQGRETQYF.

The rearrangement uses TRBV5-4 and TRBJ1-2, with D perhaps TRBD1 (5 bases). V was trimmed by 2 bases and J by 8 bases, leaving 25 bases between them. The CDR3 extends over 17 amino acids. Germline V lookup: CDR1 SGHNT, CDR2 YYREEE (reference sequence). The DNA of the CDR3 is TGTGCCAGCAGCTTACCAAGTTGGCAGGGAGTTAGTAGGGGCTACACCTTC. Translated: CASSLPSWQGVSRGYTF.

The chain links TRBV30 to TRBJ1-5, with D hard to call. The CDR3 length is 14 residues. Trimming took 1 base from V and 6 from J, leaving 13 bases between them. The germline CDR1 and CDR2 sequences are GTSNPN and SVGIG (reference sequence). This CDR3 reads CAWSADVSSQPQHF. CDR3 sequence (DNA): TGTGCCTGGAGTGCGGACGTATCGAGTCAGCCCCAGCATTTT.

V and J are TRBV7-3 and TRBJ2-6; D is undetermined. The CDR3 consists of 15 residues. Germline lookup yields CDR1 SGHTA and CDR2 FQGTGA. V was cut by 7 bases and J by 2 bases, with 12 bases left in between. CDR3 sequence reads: CASTRHGAGANVLTF. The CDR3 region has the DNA TGTGCCAGCACCCGCCACGGTGCTGGGGCCAACGTCCTGACTTTC.

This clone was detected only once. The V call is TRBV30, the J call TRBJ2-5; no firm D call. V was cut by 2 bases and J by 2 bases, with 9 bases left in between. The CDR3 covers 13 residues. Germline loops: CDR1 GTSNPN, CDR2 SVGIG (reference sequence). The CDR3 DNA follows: TGTGCCTGGAGTTCTAGGGTGCAAGAGACCCAGTACTTC. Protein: CAWSSRVQETQYF.

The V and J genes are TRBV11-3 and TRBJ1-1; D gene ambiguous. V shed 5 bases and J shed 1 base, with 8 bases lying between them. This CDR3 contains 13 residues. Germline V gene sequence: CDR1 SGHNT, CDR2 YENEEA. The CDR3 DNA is TGTGCCAGCAGCCTATCCTCGAACACTGAAGCTTTCTTT. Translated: CASSLSSNTEAFF.

This CDR3 is CASSPRIADTQYF. The CDR3 nucleotides read TGTGCCAGCTCACCCCGCATCGCAGATACGCAGTATTTT. The genes are TRBV18 and TRBJ2-3; D gene ambiguous. From germline, CDR1 is KGHSH and CDR2 LQKENI. CDR3 size: 13 residues. V was clipped by 3 bases and J by 4 bases, with 8 bases between them.

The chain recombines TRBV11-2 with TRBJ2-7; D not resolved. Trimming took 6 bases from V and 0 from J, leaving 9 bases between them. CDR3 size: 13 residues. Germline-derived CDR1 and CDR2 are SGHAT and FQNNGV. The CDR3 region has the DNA TGTGCCAGCAGGATACCCTCCTCCTACGAGCAGTACTTC. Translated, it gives CASRIPSSYEQYF.

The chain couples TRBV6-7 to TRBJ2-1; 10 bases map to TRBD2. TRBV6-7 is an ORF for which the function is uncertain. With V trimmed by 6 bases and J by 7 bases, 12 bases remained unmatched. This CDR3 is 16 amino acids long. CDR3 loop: CASSPTLAGDTNEQFF. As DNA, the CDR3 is TGTGCCAGCAGCCCGACCCTAGCGGGAGATACGAATGAGCAGTTCTTC.

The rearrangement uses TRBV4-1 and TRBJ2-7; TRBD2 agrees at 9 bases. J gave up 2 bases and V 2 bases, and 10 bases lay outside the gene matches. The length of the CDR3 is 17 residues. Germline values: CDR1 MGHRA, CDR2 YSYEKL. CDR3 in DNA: TGCGCCAGCAGCCAACCCGGACTAGCGCACAATGCCTACGAGCAGTACTTC. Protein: CASSQPGLAHNAYEQYF.

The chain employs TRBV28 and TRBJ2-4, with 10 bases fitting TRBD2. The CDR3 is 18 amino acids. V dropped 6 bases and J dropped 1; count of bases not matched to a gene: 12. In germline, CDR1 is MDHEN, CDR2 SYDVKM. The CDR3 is CASRSGTSAGWAKNIQYF. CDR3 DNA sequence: TGTGCCAGCAGGTCCGGGACTAGCGCTGGTTGGGCCAAAAACATTCAGTACTTC.

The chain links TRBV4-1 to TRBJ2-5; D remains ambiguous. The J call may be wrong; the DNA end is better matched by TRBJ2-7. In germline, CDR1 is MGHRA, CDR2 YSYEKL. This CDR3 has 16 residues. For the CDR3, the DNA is TGCGCCAGCAGCCAATCGCTGGCAGAAAGCTCCTACGAGCAGTACTTC. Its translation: CASSQSLAESSYEQYF.

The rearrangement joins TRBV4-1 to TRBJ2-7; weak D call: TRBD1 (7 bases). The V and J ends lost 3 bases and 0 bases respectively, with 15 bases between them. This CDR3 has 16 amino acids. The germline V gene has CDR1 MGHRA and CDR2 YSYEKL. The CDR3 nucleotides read TGCGCCAGCAGCCAGTCTTGGGGGGACAGCTCCTACGAGCAGTACTTC. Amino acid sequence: CASSQSWGDSSYEQYF.

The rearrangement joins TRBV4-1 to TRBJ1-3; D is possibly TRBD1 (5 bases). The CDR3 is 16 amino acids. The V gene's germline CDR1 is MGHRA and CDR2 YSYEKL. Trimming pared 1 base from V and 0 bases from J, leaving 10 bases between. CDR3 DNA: TGCGCCAGCAGCCAAGTACAGGTTTCCTCTGGAAACACCATATATTTT. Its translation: CASSQVQVSSGNTIYF.

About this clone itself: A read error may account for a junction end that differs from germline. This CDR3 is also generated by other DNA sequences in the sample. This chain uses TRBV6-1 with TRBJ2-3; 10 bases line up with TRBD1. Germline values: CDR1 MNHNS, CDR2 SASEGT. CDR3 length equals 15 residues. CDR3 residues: CASSEGQGGTDTQYF. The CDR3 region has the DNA TGTGCCAGCAGCGAAGGACAGGGGGGGACAGATACGCAGTATTTT.

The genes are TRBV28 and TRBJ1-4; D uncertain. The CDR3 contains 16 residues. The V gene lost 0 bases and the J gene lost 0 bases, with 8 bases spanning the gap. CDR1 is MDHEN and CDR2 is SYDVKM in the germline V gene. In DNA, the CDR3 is TGTGCCAGCAGTTTATGGGGATCCGCAACTAATGAAAAACTGTTTTTT. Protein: CASSLWGSATNEKLFF.

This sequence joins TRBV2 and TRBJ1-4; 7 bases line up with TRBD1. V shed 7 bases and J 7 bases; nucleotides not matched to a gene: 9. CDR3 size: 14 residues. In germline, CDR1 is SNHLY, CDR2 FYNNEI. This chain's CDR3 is CASTRDSFFEKLFF. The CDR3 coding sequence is TGTGCCAGCACCCGGGACAGTTTTTTTGAAAAACTGTTTTTT.

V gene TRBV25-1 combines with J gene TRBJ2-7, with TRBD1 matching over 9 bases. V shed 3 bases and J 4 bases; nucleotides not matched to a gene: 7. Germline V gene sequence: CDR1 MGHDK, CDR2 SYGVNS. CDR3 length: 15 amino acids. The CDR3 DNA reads TGTGCCAGCAGTGACTCTGGGGGACAGGGATACGAGCAGTACTTC. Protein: CASSDSGGQGYEQYF.

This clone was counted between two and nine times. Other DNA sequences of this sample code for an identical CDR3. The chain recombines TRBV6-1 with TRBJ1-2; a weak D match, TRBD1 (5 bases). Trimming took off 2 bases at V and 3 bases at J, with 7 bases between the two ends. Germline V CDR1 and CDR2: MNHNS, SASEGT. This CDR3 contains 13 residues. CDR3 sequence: CASSEQGDYGYTF. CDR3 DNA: TGTGCCAGCAGTGAACAGGGTGACTATGGCTACACCTTC.

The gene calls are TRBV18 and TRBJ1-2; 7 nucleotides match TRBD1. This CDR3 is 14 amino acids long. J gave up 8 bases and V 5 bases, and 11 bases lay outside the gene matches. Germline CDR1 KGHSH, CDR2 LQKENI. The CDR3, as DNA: TGTGCCAGCTCAACCGTCCAGGGGGAGGGAGGCTACACCTTC. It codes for CASSTVQGEGGYTF.